This T cell receptor beta chain was recovered during a study of radiation and T cells in renal cell carcinoma. V was clipped by 2 bases and J by 1 base, with 18 bases between them. The CDR3 consists of 17 residues. In germline, CDR1 is SGHTS, CDR2 YDEGEE. Profiled with immunoSEQ multiplex PCR; TCRdb holds only in-frame clones, not every one. The table includes tens of thousands of clones, 65% to 85% detected once. Stated time point: baseline pretreatment blood. Treatment reported: 15 Gy SBRT to primary tumor, nephrectomy 4 weeks later. The starting material was blood, obtained from a patient whose treatment included radiotherapy and nephrectomy. The TCR comes from a man in his 60s with renal cell carcinoma. The chain combines TRBV5-8 with TRBJ1-2; D is unclear. The CDR3 nucleotides read TGTGCCAGCAGCTTAGACGATACACGGGCCTTTAACTATGGCTACACCTTC. Protein product: CASSLDDTRAFNYGYTF.